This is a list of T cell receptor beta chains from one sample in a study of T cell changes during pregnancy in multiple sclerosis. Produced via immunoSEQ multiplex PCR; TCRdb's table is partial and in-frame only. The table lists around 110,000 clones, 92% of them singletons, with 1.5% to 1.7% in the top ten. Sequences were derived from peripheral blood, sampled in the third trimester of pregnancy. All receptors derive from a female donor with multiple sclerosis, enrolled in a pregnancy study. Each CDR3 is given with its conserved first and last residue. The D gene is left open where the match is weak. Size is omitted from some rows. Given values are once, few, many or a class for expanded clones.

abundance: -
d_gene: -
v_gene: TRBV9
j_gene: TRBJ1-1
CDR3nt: TGTGCCAGCAGCGCCTTAGGACGGAGGGGCACCATGAACACTGAAGCTTTCTTT
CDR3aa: CASSALGRRGTMNTEAFF

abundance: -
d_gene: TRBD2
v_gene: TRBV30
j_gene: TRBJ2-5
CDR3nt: TGTGCCTGGAGCCGCCCCAGCGGGAGGGTTCAAGAGACCCAGTACTTC
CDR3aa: CAWSRPSGRVQETQYF

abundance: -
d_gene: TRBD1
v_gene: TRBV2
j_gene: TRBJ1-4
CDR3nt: TGTGCCAGCACCAGGGGGGTTACGGCTAATGAAAAACTGTTTTTT
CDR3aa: CASTRGVTANEKLFF

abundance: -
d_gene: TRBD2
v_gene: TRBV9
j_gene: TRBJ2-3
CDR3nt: TGTGCCAGCAGCGTACGGCTAGCGGGGCATACGCAGTATTTT
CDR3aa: CASSVRLAGHTQYF

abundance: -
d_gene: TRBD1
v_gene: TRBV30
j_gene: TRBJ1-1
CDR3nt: TGTGCCTGGAGTGCCGGGACAGGGGAGACTGAAGCTTTCTTT
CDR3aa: CAWSAGTGETEAFF

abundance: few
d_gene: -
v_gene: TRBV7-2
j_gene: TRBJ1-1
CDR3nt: TGTGCCAGCAGCTTCCTTCGGTCGAACACTGAAGCTTTCTTT
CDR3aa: CASSFLRSNTEAFF

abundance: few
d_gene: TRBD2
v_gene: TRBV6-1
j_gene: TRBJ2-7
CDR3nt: TGTGCCAGCAGTGAACTAGCGGGAGGGTCCCACGAGCAGTACTTC
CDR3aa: CASSELAGGSHEQYF

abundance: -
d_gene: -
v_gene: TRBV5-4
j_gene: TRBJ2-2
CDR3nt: TGTGCCAGCAGCCCGGACTTATTGAACACCGGGGAGCTGTTTTTT
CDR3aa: CASSPDLLNTGELFF

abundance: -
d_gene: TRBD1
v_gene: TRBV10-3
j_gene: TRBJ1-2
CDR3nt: TGTGCCATCAGCCGGGACAGCGGCTACACCTTC
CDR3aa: CAISRDSGYTF

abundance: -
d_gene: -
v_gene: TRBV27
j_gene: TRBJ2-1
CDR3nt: TGTGCCAGCAGTTTAGAAGCGGCCAGCTCCTACAATGAGCAGTTCTTC
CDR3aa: CASSLEAASSYNEQFF

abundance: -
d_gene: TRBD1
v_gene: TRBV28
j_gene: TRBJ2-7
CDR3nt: TGTGCCAGCAGTGCGTATCGGTACAGGGGGCCGACCTACGAGCAGTACTTC
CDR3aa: CASSAYRYRGPTYEQYF

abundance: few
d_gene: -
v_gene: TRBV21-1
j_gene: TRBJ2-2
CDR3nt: TGTGCCAGCAGCAGGCGAGGGTACACCGGGGAGCTGTTTTTT
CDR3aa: CASSRRGYTGELFF

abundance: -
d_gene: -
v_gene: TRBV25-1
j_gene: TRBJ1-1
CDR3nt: TGTGCCAGCAGCCTCTTTGGCCAGGGGACTGAAGCTTTCTTT
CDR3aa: CASSLFGQGTEAFF

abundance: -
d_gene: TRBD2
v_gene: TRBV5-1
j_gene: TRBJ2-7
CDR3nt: TGCGCCAGCAGCCCCTCAGTTCTAGCGGGACGACACTACGAGCAGTACTTC
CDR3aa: CASSPSVLAGRHYEQYF

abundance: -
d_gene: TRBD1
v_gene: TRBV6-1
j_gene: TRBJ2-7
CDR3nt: TGTGCCAGCAGTTCAACCGGGACAGGGGACGAGCAGTACTTC
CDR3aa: CASSSTGTGDEQYF

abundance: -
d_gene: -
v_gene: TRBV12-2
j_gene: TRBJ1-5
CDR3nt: TGTGCAAGTCGCTTAGGCGGCGGGGGGCGGCCTAGGGGCAATCAGCCCCAGCATTTT
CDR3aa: CASRLGGGGRPRGNQPQHF

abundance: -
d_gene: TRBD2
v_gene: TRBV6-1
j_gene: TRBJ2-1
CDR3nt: TGTGCCAGCAGTGAAGCGCTTATGGGCGGGAGTAATGAGCAGTTCTTC
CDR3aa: CASSEALMGGSNEQFF

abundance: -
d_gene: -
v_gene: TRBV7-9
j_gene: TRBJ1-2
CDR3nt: TGTGCCAGCAGCCAAACAGGGTATGAGGCTTTAGGCTACACCTTC
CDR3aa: CASSQTGYEALGYTF

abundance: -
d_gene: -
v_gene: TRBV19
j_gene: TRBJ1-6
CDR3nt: TGTGCCAGCAGACAGGTCTATAATTCACCCCTCCACTTT
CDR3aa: CASRQVYNSPLHF

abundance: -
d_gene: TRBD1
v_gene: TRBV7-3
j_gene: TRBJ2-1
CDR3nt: TGTGCCAGCAGCCCGGACAGGGGTTACAATGAGCAGTTCTTC
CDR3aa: CASSPDRGYNEQFF

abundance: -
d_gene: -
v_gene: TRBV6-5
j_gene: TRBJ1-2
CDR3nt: TGTGCCAGCAGTTATCTGTCAGGCTATGGCTACACCTTC
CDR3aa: CASSYLSGYGYTF

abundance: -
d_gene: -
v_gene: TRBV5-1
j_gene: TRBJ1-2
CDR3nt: TGCGCCAGCAGCGAGGACAATGCAGGCCGCTATGGCTACACCTTC
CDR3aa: CASSEDNAGRYGYTF

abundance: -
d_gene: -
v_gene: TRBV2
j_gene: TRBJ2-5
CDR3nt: TGTGCCAGCAGTGTAATGGGGCTGGGGTCTCTCCAAGAGACCCAGTACTTC
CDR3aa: CASSVMGLGSLQETQYF

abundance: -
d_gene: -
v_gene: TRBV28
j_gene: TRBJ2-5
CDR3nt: TGTGCCAGCACCTTGGGGGGCCAAGAGACCCAGTACTTC
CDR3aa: CASTLGGQETQYF

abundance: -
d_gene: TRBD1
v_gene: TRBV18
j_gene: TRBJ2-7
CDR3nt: TGTGCCAGCCGGGACAGGCAACAGGTGCAGTACTTC
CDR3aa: CASRDRQQVQYF

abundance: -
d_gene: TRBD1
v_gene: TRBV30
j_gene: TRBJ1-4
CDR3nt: TGTGCCTGGAGTGTGGGGACAGCTAATGAAAAACTGTTTTTT
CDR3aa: CAWSVGTANEKLFF

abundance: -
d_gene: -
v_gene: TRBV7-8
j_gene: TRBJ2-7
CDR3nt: TGTGCCAGCAGCTTAGCGACAGGGAGGACGGGGGAGCAGTACTTC
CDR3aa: CASSLATGRTGEQYF

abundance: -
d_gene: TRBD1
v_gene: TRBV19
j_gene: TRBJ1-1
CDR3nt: TGTGCCAGTAGTACAACGGACAGGGGGAGGACTGAAGCTTTCTTT
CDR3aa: CASSTTDRGRTEAFF

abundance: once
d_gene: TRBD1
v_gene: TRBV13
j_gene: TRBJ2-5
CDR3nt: TGTGCCAGCAGCACCAGGGGGCTAGGGCAAGAGACCCAGTACTTC
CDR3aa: CASSTRGLGQETQYF

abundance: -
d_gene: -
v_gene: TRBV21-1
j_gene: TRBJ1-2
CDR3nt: TGTGCCAGCAGCAAAGGGCCTGATAACTATGGCTACACCTTC
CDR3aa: CASSKGPDNYGYTF

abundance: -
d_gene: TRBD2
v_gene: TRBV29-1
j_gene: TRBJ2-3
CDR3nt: TGCAGCGTTAGACTAGCCCTCACAGATACGCAGTATTTT
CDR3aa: CSVRLALTDTQYF

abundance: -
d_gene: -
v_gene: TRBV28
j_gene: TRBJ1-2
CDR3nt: TGTGCCAGCATCGACCTCAACAGGGAGATCTATGGCTACACCTTC
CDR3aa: CASIDLNREIYGYTF

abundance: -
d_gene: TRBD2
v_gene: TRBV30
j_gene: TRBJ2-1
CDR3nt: TGTGCCTGGAGTCGTTATTCTGCGGGGGGCCCCTACAATGAGCAGTTCTTC
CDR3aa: CAWSRYSAGGPYNEQFF

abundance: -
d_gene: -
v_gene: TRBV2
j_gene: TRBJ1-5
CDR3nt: TGTGCCAGCAGTGCAGGGGCTAATCAGCCCCAGCATTTT
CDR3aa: CASSAGANQPQHF

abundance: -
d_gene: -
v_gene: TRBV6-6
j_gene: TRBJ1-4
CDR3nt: TGTGCCAGCAGTACGACATTCCGGAATGAAAAACTGTTTTTT
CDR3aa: CASSTTFRNEKLFF

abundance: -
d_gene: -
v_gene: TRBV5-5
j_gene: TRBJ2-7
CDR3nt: TGTGCCAGCAGCCCAGGGGTCTACGAGCAGTACTTC
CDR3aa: CASSPGVYEQYF

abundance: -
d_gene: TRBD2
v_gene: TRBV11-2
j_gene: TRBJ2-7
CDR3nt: TGTGCCAGCAGCTTCTCGGGGGGGGCGGACGCCTACGAGCAGTACTTC
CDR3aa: CASSFSGGADAYEQYF

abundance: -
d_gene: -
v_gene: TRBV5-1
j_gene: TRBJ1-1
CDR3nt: TGCGCCAGCAGCTTGGCCGACACTGAAGCTTTCTTT
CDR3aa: CASSLADTEAFF

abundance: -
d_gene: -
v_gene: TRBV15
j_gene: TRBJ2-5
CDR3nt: TGTGCCACCAGCAAGGCGGGTCAAGAGACCCAGTACTTC
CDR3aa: CATSKAGQETQYF

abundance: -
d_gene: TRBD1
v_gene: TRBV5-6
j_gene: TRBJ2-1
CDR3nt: TGTGCCAGCAGCTCGCTCGACAGGGCCATTACAAATGAGCAGTTCTTC
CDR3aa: CASSSLDRAITNEQFF

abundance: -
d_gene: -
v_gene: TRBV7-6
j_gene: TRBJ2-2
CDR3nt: TGTGCCAGCAGCTCTCGTCCCGGGGAGAACACCGGGGAGCTGTTTTTT
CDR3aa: CASSSRPGENTGELFF

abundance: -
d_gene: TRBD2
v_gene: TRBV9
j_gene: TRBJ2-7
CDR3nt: TGTGCCAGCAGCGTAGGCACTAGCGGTTCCTACGAGCAGTACTTC
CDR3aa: CASSVGTSGSYEQYF

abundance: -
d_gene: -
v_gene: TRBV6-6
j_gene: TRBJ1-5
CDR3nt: TGTGCCAGCGTACAGGGCCCTCAGCCCCAGCATTTT
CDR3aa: CASVQGPQPQHF

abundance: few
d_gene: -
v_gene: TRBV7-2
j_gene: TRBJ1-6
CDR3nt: TGTGCCAGCAGCTACAGGGTAGAGAATTCACCCCTCCACTTT
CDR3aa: CASSYRVENSPLHF

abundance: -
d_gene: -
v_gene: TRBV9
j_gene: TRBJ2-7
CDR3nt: TGTGCCAGCAGCGCAGGGGGGCGATCCTACGAGCAGTACTTC
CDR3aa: CASSAGGRSYEQYF

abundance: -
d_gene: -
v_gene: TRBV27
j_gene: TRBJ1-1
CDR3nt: TGTGCCAGCAGTTTATCGGAGGGTTACACTGAAGCTTTCTTT
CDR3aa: CASSLSEGYTEAFF

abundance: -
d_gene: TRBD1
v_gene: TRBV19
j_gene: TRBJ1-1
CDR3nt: TGTGCCAGTAGTAAAAAAGGGGGCCCGAACACTGAAGCTTTCTTT
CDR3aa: CASSKKGGPNTEAFF

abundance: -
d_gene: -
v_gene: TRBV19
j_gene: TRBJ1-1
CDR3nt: TGTGCCAGTAGTATCTACGCCGCGGGGACTGAAGCTTTCTTT
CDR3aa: CASSIYAAGTEAFF

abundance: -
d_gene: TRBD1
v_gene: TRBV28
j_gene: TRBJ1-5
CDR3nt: TGTGCCAGCAGTTTAGTACAGGGGATGGACAATCAGCCCCAGCATTTT
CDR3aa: CASSLVQGMDNQPQHF

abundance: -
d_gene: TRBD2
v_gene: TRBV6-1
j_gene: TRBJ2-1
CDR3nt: TGTGCCAGCAGTTCTAGCGGGGGCTACAATGAGCAGTTCTTC
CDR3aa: CASSSSGGYNEQFF

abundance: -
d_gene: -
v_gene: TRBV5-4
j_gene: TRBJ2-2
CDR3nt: TGTGCCAGCAGCTTACAGAGGGCCGGCGGGGAGCTGTTTTTT
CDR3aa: CASSLQRAGGELFF

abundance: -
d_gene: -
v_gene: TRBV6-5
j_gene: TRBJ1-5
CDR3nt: TGTGCCAGCAGCCCCGGGGGGGGCAGGGGTCAGCCCCAGCATTTT
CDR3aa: CASSPGGGRGQPQHF

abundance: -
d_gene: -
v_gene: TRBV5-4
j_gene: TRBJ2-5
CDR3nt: TGTGCCAGCAGCTTGGATCCCATAGTGACCCAGTACTTC
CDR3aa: CASSLDPIVTQYF